This T cell receptor beta chain stems from a study of human T cells and chemical hapten exposure (dated by TCRdb to about 2021). For the study in its entirety: For sensitization, 2% DPC in acetone was applied to a roughly 2 cm by roughly 2 cm area of upper inner arm skin. Throughout the study period of roughly five months, patients also received therapeutic DPC doses to the scalp every week. Patch tests used Finn chambers with 0.01% DPC on the upper back, scored after 6 days by International Contact Dermatitis Research Group standards. Most of the patients in the cohort were female, and the cohort covered alopecia areata with under or over 50% scalp involvement, alopecia totalis and alopecia universalis. Libraries were pooled for sequencing, and variation in per-sample TCR yields was attributed mainly to small differences in library volumes within the pool. The study tracked peripheral blood TCR repertoire changes in vivo during primary and secondary sensitization to the hapten diphenylcyclopropenone (DPC) in alopecia patients. Patient blood was sampled pre-sensitization (week 0) and at 2, 6 and about 24 weeks after DPC sensitization. Nearly 30 alopecia patients gave blood for TCR sequencing at one to four time points (pre-sensitization, 2, 6 and 24 weeks).

The junction shows trimming of 4 bases on V and 1 base on J, plus 7 bases between the germline ends. From the cysteine up to the phenylalanine, the CDR3 has a length of 13 residues. Just the 39-base CDR3 DNA is kept, in frame starting at base 1. CDR1 and CDR2, per the germline V gene (reference sequence), are SSHAT and FNYEAQ. On this clonotype: The specificity of this receptor is unknown. Base qualities are not provided; no much larger clone lies one nucleotide away.

Study-wide conclusions, independent of this receptor: The number of TCRs above 1 in 1000 frequency did not change with DPC sensitization; there was no evidence of global repertoire structure alterations. Expanded TCRs formed significantly more large CDR3 similarity clusters than pre-sensitization or healthy control sets, consistent with antigen-driven responses. After repeated subsampling, changes were observed in the strength of the expansion versus patch-test correlation and in the threshold at which the correlation became significant. A positive correlation was found between the number of PT1 expanded TCRs and patch test score, with significance reached at thresholds 8, 16 and 32 but not 4. All patients had alopecia, a presumed autoimmune disease, so their immune response might differ from that of healthy individuals.

Receptor amplification or capture employed RACE. Instrument on record: NextSeq 500. During library preparation, unique molecular identifiers were attached to individual cDNA molecules so that TCRs could be counted quantitatively and reproducibly. Both TCR alpha and TCR beta chains were sequenced from each blood RNA sample. The original pipeline was this. The median number of TCRs per sample was 95,638, ranging from roughly 23,224 to 690,600. The Decombinator software suite was used to annotate V, J and CDR3 in the TCR reads. To make PS versus PT1 abundance plots, every sample was subsampled to the same number of TCRs (28,000). Expanded TCRs were defined as absent before sensitization and observed at least eight times at the 2-week time point. The public reads were reanalyzed by TCRdb: fastp trimming at Q25, MiXCR alignment, in-frame beta chains only. For every CDR3 protein sequence, its rows merge into one entry that carries the most common genes and DNA. These V and J calls originate from TCRdb's pipeline instead of the authors' own analysis. The table for this sample lists tens of thousands of distinct CDR3 sequences; around a tenth of them were counted only once. The leading ten clones occupy roughly 1.5% of the sample.

This sample's time point label indicates: patch test 2, 6 weeks after DPC sensitization. Interpreted using the paper, the treatment or condition label stands for: therapeutic diphenylcyclopropenone sensitization with weekly scalp DPC. Blood at each patch-test visit was drawn before the patch test was applied. Eligible patients were aged 18 to 70, diagnosed with alopecia, deemed suitable for DPC therapy, and excluded if pregnant. Unfractionated whole blood was collected in Tempus Blood RNA tubes, and total RNA was extracted from that blood. This TCR came from a man aged 18 to 30 with alopecia areata. Some clones in this sample may be carry-over from other donors' samples. The sequence joins TRBV7-7 to TRBJ1-1; the D gene is unclear. The sequencing here drew on whole blood, taken in connection with sensitization to the hapten diphenylcyclopropenone (DPC). The CDR3 is CASSSNTNTEAFF. The nucleotide sequence reads TGTGCCAGCAGCTCAAATACGAACACTGAAGCTTTCTTT.